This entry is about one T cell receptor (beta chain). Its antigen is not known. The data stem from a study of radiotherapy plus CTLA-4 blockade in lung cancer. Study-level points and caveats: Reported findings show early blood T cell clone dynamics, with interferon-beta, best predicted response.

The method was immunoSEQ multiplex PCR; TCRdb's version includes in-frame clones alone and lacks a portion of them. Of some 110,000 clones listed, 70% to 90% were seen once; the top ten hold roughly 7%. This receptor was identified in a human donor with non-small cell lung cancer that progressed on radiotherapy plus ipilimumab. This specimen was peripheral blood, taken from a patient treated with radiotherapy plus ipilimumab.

The CDR3 DNA reads as TGTGCCAGCAGCCGCGACAGGAACACTGAAGCTTTCTTT. This translates into CASSRDRNTEAFF. The rearrangement uses TRBV5-6 and TRBJ1-1, with TRBD1 as a possible D gene (5 bases). The germline gives CDR1 SGHDT, CDR2 YYEEEE. V was trimmed by 4 bases and J by 1 base, leaving 8 bases between them. CDR3 length: 13 residues. Complete variable domain (other parts from reference TRBV5-6 and TRBJ1-1): DAGVTQSPTHLIKTRGQQVTLRCSPKSGHDTVSWYQQALGQGPQFIFQYYEEEERQRGNFPDRFSGHQFPNYSSELNVNALLLGDSALYLCASSRDRNTEAFFGQGTRLTVV.